One sample yielded the 20 T cell receptor beta chains listed below, sequenced in a study of somatic mutations in cytotoxic T cells in rheumatoid arthritis. Generated by immunoSEQ multiplex PCR, the TCRdb table keeps only in-frame clones and is missing some. The sample holds fewer than 12,000 clones, around 75% seen once. Input material: CD8+ T cells sorted from blood. All receptors come from a man between 60 and 75 years old in good health.

The chain employs TRBV19 and TRBJ2-1; 8 bases line up with TRBD2. The germline gives CDR1 LNHDA, CDR2 SQIVND (reference sequence). This CDR3 has 18 amino acids. The V gene end was trimmed by 1 base and the J gene end by 0 bases; junction bases not matched to a gene: 8. CDR3 sequence: CASSIVAFAGGSYNEQFF. CDR3 nucleotide sequence: TGTGCCAGTAGTATAGTCGCATTTGCGGGAGGCTCCTACAATGAGCAGTTCTTC.

The chain recombines TRBV7-2 with TRBJ2-3; D is uncertain. This CDR3 has 13 residues. In germline, CDR1 is SGHTA, CDR2 FQGNSA. V dropped 5 bases and J dropped 0 bases, with 6 bases sitting between them. The CDR3: CASSPSSTDTQYF. CDR3 DNA: TGTGCCAGCAGCCCTTCTAGCACAGATACGCAGTATTTT.

The chain has TRBV6-5 and TRBJ1-3; a weak D match, TRBD1 (5 bases). The CDR3 has 16 amino acids. From germline, CDR1 is MNHEY and CDR2 SVGAGI. Trimming removed 4 bases at V and 2 bases at J, with 15 bases between. The CDR3 is CASSLQAEPPGNTIYF. In DNA form, the CDR3 reads TGTGCCAGCAGTTTACAGGCCGAACCCCCTGGAAACACCATATATTTT.

V usage is TRBV15 and J usage is TRBJ2-3; tentatively, D is TRBD1 (6 bases). The CDR3 runs 13 residues. From germline, CDR1 is LNHNV and CDR2 YYDKDF (reference sequence). The V end lost 7 bases, the J end lost 4 bases, and 12 bases lay between the germline ends. CDR3 amino acids: CATKGEWADTQYF. The CDR3 DNA is TGTGCCACCAAGGGGGAATGGGCAGATACGCAGTATTTT.

This clone turned up a few times. The J gene is TRBJ2-1, the V gene TRBV11-2, with D unclear. The germline V gene has CDR1 SGHAT and CDR2 FQNNGV. The CDR3 contains 17 residues. V was trimmed by 1 base and J by 0 bases, leaving 13 bases between them. CDR3 loop: CASSLGTAGNSYNEQFF. CDR3 in DNA: TGTGCCAGCAGCTTAGGAACGGCAGGCAACTCCTACAATGAGCAGTTCTTC.

The chain couples TRBV27 to TRBJ2-7; TRBD2 matches at 8 bases. The CDR3 covers 13 residues. V was clipped by 6 bases and J by 6 bases; unmatched bases: 7. Germline values: CDR1 MNHEY, CDR2 SMNVEV (reference sequence). CDR3 in DNA: TGTGCCAGCAGCTGGGGACTAGGCGGCGAGCAGTACTTC. Translated, it gives CASSWGLGGEQYF.

The V and J genes are TRBV11-2 and TRBJ1-3; possibly TRBD1 for D (6 bases). CDR3 size: 12 residues. Germline V lookup: CDR1 SGHAT, CDR2 FQNNGV. V was trimmed by 11 bases and J by 3 bases, leaving 11 bases between them. CDR3 sequence (DNA): TGTGCCGCGGGGGACAATGGAAACACCATATATTTT. Translation gives CAAGDNGNTIYF. Filled out from reference TRBV11-2 and TRBJ1-3, the complete variable domain reads EAGVAQSPRYKIIEKRQSVAFWCNPISGHATLYWYQQILGQGPKLLIQFQNNGVVDDSQLPKDRFSAERLKGVDSTLKIQPAKLEDSAVYLCAAGDNGNTIYFGEGSWLTVV.

The chain combines TRBV5-6 with TRBJ2-7; 10 nucleotides line up with TRBD1. The CDR3 covers 14 residues. Germline assignment: CDR1 SGHDT and CDR2 YYEEEE. The junction had 8 bases not matched to a gene; V was cut back by 6 bases and J by 5 bases. The CDR3 nucleotides are TGTGCCAGCACCTCCGGGACAGGGGTCCACGAGCAGTACTTC. This codes for CASTSGTGVHEQYF.

A few counts support this clone. This chain joins TRBV5-6 and TRBJ2-7; possibly TRBD1 for D (6 bases). Germline V gene sequence: CDR1 SGHDT, CDR2 YYEEEE. Trimming removed 1 base at V and 4 bases at J, with 12 bases between. The CDR3 contains 14 residues. The CDR3 DNA reads TGTGCCAGCAGCTTGTGGGGGCTAGCATACGAGCAGTACTTC. Protein sequence: CASSLWGLAYEQYF.

The chain links TRBV7-6 to TRBJ2-7, with D unresolved. This CDR3 region has 12 residues. V shed 5 bases and J shed 0 bases, with 5 bases lying between them. Per the germline V gene, CDR1 is SGHVS and CDR2 is FNYEAQ. The CDR3 spells CASSGPSYEQYF. The CDR3 nucleotides are TGTGCCAGCAGCGGACCCTCCTACGAGCAGTACTTC.

There are a few counts of this clone. CDR3 sequence: CSVETPEAFF. CDR3 sequence (DNA): TGCAGCGTTGAAACACCCGAAGCTTTCTTT. This chain connects TRBV29-1 to TRBJ1-1; D unclear. V lost 2 bases, J lost 8 bases, and 6 bases lay in between. From germline, CDR1 is SQVTM and CDR2 ANQGSEA. CDR3 size: 10 residues.

The chain carries TRBV7-2 and TRBJ1-2, with a tentative D call TRBD1 (5 bases). This CDR3 contains 13 residues. Per germline, CDR1 SGHTA and CDR2 FQGNSA. V lost 3 bases and J lost 7, with 12 bases in between. The CDR3, as DNA: TGTGCCAGCAGCTTCTCCGGGACCTCTGGCTACACCTTC. Translating it yields CASSFSGTSGYTF.

V usage is TRBV19 and J usage is TRBJ2-1; 10 bases line up with TRBD1. This CDR3 is built from 16 residues. V trimming: 1 base; J trimming: 3 bases; junction bases outside the gene matches: 3. The germline V gene encodes CDR1 LNHDA and CDR2 SQIVND (reference sequence). The chain's CDR3 is CASSIATGGFYNEQFF. DNA for the CDR3: TGTGCCAGTAGTATAGCGACAGGGGGCTTCTACAATGAGCAGTTCTTC.

The rearrangement uses TRBV28 and TRBJ2-1; D gene ambiguous. The germline V gene has CDR1 MDHEN and CDR2 SYDVKM. This CDR3 is built from 15 residues. Deletions cut 6 bases from V and 0 bases from J, with 12 bases between. CDR3 DNA: TGTGCCAGCAGCCTCGACGGTAGCTCCTACAATGAGCAGTTCTTC. The encoded protein is CASSLDGSSYNEQFF.

The gene calls are TRBV28 and TRBJ1-2; D is perhaps TRBD1 (6 bases). The CDR3 extends over 13 amino acids. The V end lost 2 bases, the J end lost 7 bases, and 11 bases lay between the germline ends. Germline V CDR1 and CDR2: MDHEN, SYDVKM. Written as DNA, the CDR3 is TGTGCCAGCAGTTTAATGACAGGAGTTGGCTACACCTTC. It codes for CASSLMTGVGYTF.

In this sample, this clone turned up a few times. V and J are TRBV5-5 and TRBJ1-6; no firm D call. CDR1 SGHKS and CDR2 YYEKEE come from the germline V gene (reference sequence). The CDR3 consists of 14 residues. V dropped 5 bases and J dropped 7 bases, with 13 bases sitting between them. CDR3 protein: CASSPMGSNSPLHF. CDR3 DNA: TGTGCCAGCAGTCCCATGGGCAGCAATTCACCCCTCCACTTT. Full variable domain (missing parts from reference TRBV5-5 and TRBJ1-6): DAGVTQSPTHLIKTRGQQVTLRCSPISGHKSVSWYQQVLGQGPQFIFQYYEKEERGRGNFPDRFSARQFPNYSSELNVNALLLGDSALYLCASSPMGSNSPLHFGNGTRLTVT.

The chain uses TRBV28 and TRBJ2-4; 8 bases fit TRBD1. Germline trimming cut 2 bases from V and 0 bases from J; bases unmatched to any gene: 3. CDR3 length equals 16 residues. The germline V gene encodes CDR1 MDHEN and CDR2 SYDVKM. The CDR3 reads CASSLQGAIAKNIQYF. The CDR3 coding sequence is TGTGCCAGCAGTTTACAGGGGGCCATAGCCAAAAACATTCAGTACTTC. Filled out from reference TRBV28 and TRBJ2-4, the complete variable domain reads DVKVTQSSRYLVKRTGEKVFLECVQDMDHENMFWYRQDPGLGLRLIYFSYDVKMKEKGDIPEGYSVSREKKERFSLILESASTNQTSMYLCASSLQGAIAKNIQYFGAGTRLSVL.

The chain joins TRBV14 to TRBJ2-7; D is undetermined. In germline, CDR1 is SGHDN, CDR2 FVKESK. V lost 0 bases, J lost 1 base, and 10 bases lay in between. The length of the CDR3 is 15 residues. CDR3 in DNA: TGTGCCAGCAGCCAAGATTGGGGTCGGTCCTACGAGCAGTACTTC. Translation gives CASSQDWGRSYEQYF.

The rearrangement joins TRBV7-2 to TRBJ2-5, with 7 bases aligning to TRBD2. Losses at the gene ends were 0 bases for V and 2 bases for J; bases not matched to a gene: 18. The CDR3 has 20 residues. CDR1 and CDR2 from the germline V gene are SGHTA and FQGNSA. CDR3 DNA: TGTGCCAGCAGCTTAGCGAGCGTTAGGGGAGGGCCGTGGTATCAAGAGACCCAGTACTTC. Translated: CASSLASVRGGPWYQETQYF.

V and J are TRBV10-3 and TRBJ2-7, with a weak D call TRBD2 (6 bases). The length of the CDR3 is 14 residues. Germline assignment: CDR1 ENHRY and CDR2 SYGVKD. V lost 6 bases to trimming and J lost 3 bases, with 15 bases between them. This CDR3 is CAISRAGNLYEQYF. The DNA for the CDR3 is TGTGCCATCAGCCGGGCGGGAAACCTCTACGAGCAGTACTTC.